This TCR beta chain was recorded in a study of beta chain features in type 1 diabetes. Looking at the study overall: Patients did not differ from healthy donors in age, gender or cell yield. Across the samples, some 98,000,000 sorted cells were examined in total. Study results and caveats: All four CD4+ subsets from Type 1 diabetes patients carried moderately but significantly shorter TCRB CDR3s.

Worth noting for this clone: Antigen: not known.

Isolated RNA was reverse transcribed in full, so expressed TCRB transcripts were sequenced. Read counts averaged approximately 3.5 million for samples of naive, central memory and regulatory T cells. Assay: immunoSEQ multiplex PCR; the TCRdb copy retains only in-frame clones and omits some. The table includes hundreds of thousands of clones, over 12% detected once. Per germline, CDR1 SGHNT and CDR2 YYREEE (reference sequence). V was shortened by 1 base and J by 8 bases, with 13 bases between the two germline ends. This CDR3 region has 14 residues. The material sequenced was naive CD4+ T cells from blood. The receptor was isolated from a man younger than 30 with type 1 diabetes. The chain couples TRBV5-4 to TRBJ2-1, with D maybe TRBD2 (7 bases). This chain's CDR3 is CASSLITGGHEQFF. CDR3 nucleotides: TGTGCCAGCAGCTTGATCACGGGGGGCCATGAGCAGTTCTTC.